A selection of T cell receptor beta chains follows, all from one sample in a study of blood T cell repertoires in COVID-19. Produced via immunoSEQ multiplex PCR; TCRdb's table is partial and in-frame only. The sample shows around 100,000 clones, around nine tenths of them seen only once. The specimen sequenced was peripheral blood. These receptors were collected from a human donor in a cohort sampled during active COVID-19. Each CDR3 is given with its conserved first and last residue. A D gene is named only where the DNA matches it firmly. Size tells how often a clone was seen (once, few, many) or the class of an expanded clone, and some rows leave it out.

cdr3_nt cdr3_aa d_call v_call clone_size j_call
TGTGCCAGCAGCCCCGGACAGGGCCATAACTATGGCTACACCTTC CASSPGQGHNYGYTF TRBD1 TRBV11-2 . TRBJ1-2
TGTGCCAGCAGTTGGGGGACTACGGGAAACAATGAGCAGTTCTTC CASSWGTTGNNEQFF TRBD2 TRBV27 . TRBJ2-1
TGTGCCACCAGCAGCCTGACTAGCACAGATACGCAGTATTTT CATSSLTSTDTQYF . TRBV15 . TRBJ2-3
TGTGCCAGCAGCTTTGGGGGTAGCGGGGTTTACTACGAGCAGTACTTC CASSFGGSGVYYEQYF TRBD2 TRBV7-2 . TRBJ2-7
TGTGCCAGCAGCGTATTACAGGGAAGCTCCTACAATGAGCAGTTCTTC CASSVLQGSSYNEQFF . TRBV11-1 . TRBJ2-1
TGTGCCAGCAGTGGGACTAGCGGGTCTGGGGCCAACGTCCTGACTTTC CASSGTSGSGANVLTF TRBD2 TRBV6-1 many TRBJ2-6
TGTGCCAGCAGCTTAAGAACAGGGGTAGGGGAGACCCAGTACTTC CASSLRTGVGETQYF TRBD1 TRBV5-4 . TRBJ2-5
TGTGCCAGCAGCGGACTCAGCGGGGGGTGGACAGATACGCAGTATTTT CASSGLSGGWTDTQYF TRBD2 TRBV9 few TRBJ2-3
TGCGCCAGCAGCCAATCGCTCAGGGGCGGTACAGATACGCAGTATTTT CASSQSLRGGTDTQYF . TRBV4-3 . TRBJ2-3
TGTGCCATCAGGGCCGGGACTGAGGATCAGCCCCAGCATTTT CAIRAGTEDQPQHF . TRBV10-3 . TRBJ1-5
TGTGCCACCAGTGATACAGGGAGGGGTCAGCCCCAGCATTTT CATSDTGRGQPQHF . TRBV24-1 . TRBJ1-5
TGTGCCAGCTCACCCTCCCAGGGCACCACCTACGAGCAGTACTTC CASSPSQGTTYEQYF . TRBV18 . TRBJ2-7
TGTGCCAGCAGCTCACTAGCGGGAGGGAGCACCGGGGAGCTGTTTTTT CASSSLAGGSTGELFF TRBD2 TRBV5-5 . TRBJ2-2
TGTGCCAGCAGCCAAGGGGCTAGCGGGCGCCTGGCGACCGGGGAGCTGTTTTTT CASSQGASGRLATGELFF TRBD2 TRBV14 . TRBJ2-2
TGTGCCAGCAAAACGGGACAGGGGGCGAGGACTGAAGCTTTCTTT CASKTGQGARTEAFF TRBD1 TRBV3-1/TRBV3-2 . TRBJ1-1
TGCGCCAGCAGCCCAGGACAGGAAACAACTAATGAAAAACTGTTTTTT CASSPGQETTNEKLFF TRBD1 TRBV4-1 . TRBJ1-4
TGTGCCAGCAGTGAAAAAGCGGGCTCCTACAATGAGCAGTTCTTC CASSEKAGSYNEQFF . TRBV6-1 . TRBJ2-1
TGCGCCAGCAGCTTGGAGGAGCTCTACGAGCAGTACTTC CASSLEELYEQYF . TRBV5-1 . TRBJ2-7
TGTGCCAGCAGCTTGGTTCTGGGCAGGGGGCTTGAAAAACTGTTTTTT CASSLVLGRGLEKLFF TRBD1 TRBV5-6 . TRBJ1-4
TGTGCCAGCAGCGGGCTTCAGGGCCCCACTGAAGCTTTCTTT CASSGLQGPTEAFF . TRBV9 . TRBJ1-1
TGTGCCAGCAGCTTTACTAGCGGGATTGACAATGAGCAGTTCTTC CASSFTSGIDNEQFF TRBD2 TRBV7-2 few TRBJ2-1
TGTGCCACCAGCCGTGGGCAGGGCGTGGTAAACACTGAAGCTTTCTTT CATSRGQGVVNTEAFF . TRBV15 . TRBJ1-1
TGTGCCAGCAGCTGGGACAGGGAAGAGACCCAGTACTTC CASSWDREETQYF TRBD1 TRBV7-3 . TRBJ2-5
TGCGCCACCACGGGGGTTGATGAGCAGTTCTTC CATTGVDEQFF . TRBV10-1 . TRBJ2-1
TGTGCCAGTAGTCCCCCGGGTGGGGGCCCCAACTTC CASSPPGGGPNF . TRBV19 . TRBJ2-7
TGTGCCAGTAGAAACTCCGGGACAGGGTTTTACGAGCAGTACTTC CASRNSGTGFYEQYF TRBD1 TRBV19 . TRBJ2-7
TGCGCCAGCAGCAGATCGGGGGGATCTAACTATGGCTACACCTTC CASSRSGGSNYGYTF . TRBV5-1 few TRBJ1-2
TGCGCCAGCAGCCCCGAGGGACTAGCGGGAGGGGGCCGGGGGCTGTTTTTT CASSPEGLAGGGRGLFF TRBD2 TRBV4-1 . TRBJ2-2
TGTGCCAGCAGTTCAAGACAGGGGAAACCAGATACGCAGTATTTT CASSSRQGKPDTQYF TRBD1 TRBV28 . TRBJ2-3
TGTGCCAGCAGTAGGAGAGAGAACACCGGGGAGCTGTTTTTT CASSRRENTGELFF . TRBV7-9 . TRBJ2-2
TGTGCCAGCAGCGTGAGCTTGAACACTGAAGCTTTCTTT CASSVSLNTEAFF . TRBV9 . TRBJ1-1
TGCGCCAGCAGCCAAGTGGGGACAGGGGTACACGAGCAGTACTTC CASSQVGTGVHEQYF TRBD1 TRBV4-1 . TRBJ2-7
TGCAGTGCTAGAGACAACTACGAGCAGTACTTC CSARDNYEQYF . TRBV20-1 . TRBJ2-7
TGTGCCAGCAGCACGGGGTTGGAGACCCAGTACTTC CASSTGLETQYF . TRBV28 . TRBJ2-5
TGCGCCAGCAGCTTAGGACTAGCGGGACTCAATGAGCAGTTCTTC CASSLGLAGLNEQFF TRBD2 TRBV5-1 . TRBJ2-1
TGTGCCAGCAGCTGGGGGAGGGCTGGAAACACCATATATTTT CASSWGRAGNTIYF . TRBV7-9 . TRBJ1-3
TGCGCCAGCAGCGCTGCCACCTCCCGGGACAGGGGGACCTACGAGCAGTACTTC CASSAATSRDRGTYEQYF TRBD1 TRBV5-1 . TRBJ2-7
TGCGCCAGCAGCTGGGGACTAGCGGGGGTCGGTACCGGGGAGCTGTTTTTT CASSWGLAGVGTGELFF TRBD2 TRBV5-1 . TRBJ2-2
TGTGCCAGCAGGAGCCAGTCGGGAGCTTTCTTT CASRSQSGAFF . TRBV12-3/TRBV12-4 . TRBJ1-1
TGTGCCAGCAGTTCGGGGGGAATAGCTAACTATGGCCACACCTTC CASSSGGIANYGHTF . TRBV28 . TRBJ1-2
TGCGCCAGCAGCTCGGGACACCCGAGCTCTGGAAACACCATATATTTT CASSSGHPSSGNTIYF . TRBV5-1 once TRBJ1-3
TGCAGTGCTAGTAGACAGGGAGACAATCAGCCCCAGCATTTT CSASRQGDNQPQHF TRBD1 TRBV20-1 . TRBJ1-5
TGTGCCAGCGGGACTAGCAAGGAGACCCAGTACTTC CASGTSKETQYF TRBD2 TRBV2 . TRBJ2-5
TGTGCCAGCAGCCAAGATCCGGACAGTCGAGAAAAACTGTTTTTT CASSQDPDSREKLFF . TRBV4-2 . TRBJ1-4
TGTGCCAGCAGCTTAGCTGATAGACAGGGTCTAATGAAAAAGCTGTTTTTT CASSLADRQGLMKKLFF TRBD1 TRBV7-9 . TRBJ1-4
TGTGCCATCAGGGACACCTCAACTAATGAAAAACTGTTTTTT CAIRDTSTNEKLFF . TRBV10-3 . TRBJ1-4
TGTGCCAGCAGTGAACCCGGGGGGGGACGGTACAATGAGCAGTTCTTC CASSEPGGGRYNEQFF TRBD2 TRBV25-1 . TRBJ2-1
TGTGCCAGCAGTCCGGACAGGGGCCAGCCCCAGCATTTT CASSPDRGQPQHF TRBD1 TRBV27 . TRBJ1-5
TGCAGTGCTACGGGGAACACTGAAGCTTTCTTT CSATGNTEAFF . TRBV20-1 . TRBJ1-1
TGTGCCAGCAGCTTGGTCGTCTTGGGGACTAGCAACAATGAGCAGTTCTTC CASSLVVLGTSNNEQFF TRBD2 TRBV5-6 . TRBJ2-1
TGTGCCAGCAGCTCCGGACAGGGGATAAAGAACTATGGCTACACCTTC CASSSGQGIKNYGYTF TRBD1 TRBV7-9 . TRBJ1-2
TGTGCCAGCAGTTTACCTATAGCGGGAGGTAGTTCTTTTGAGCAGTTCTTC CASSLPIAGGSSFEQFF TRBD2 TRBV27 . TRBJ2-1
TGTGCCAGTAGTATCCGGGATCAGCCCCAGCATTTT CASSIRDQPQHF . TRBV19 . TRBJ1-5
TGTGCCAGCAGTTTCATGGCAGGGAAGAGCAATCAGCCCCAGCATTTT CASSFMAGKSNQPQHF . TRBV28 . TRBJ1-5
TGTGCCAGTGGACTAGGGTACGAGCAGTACTTC CASGLGYEQYF TRBD2 TRBV13 . TRBJ2-7
TGTGCCAGTAGTTCTCGGACTAGCGGGTTATCAGATACGCAGTATTTT CASSSRTSGLSDTQYF TRBD2 TRBV19 . TRBJ2-3